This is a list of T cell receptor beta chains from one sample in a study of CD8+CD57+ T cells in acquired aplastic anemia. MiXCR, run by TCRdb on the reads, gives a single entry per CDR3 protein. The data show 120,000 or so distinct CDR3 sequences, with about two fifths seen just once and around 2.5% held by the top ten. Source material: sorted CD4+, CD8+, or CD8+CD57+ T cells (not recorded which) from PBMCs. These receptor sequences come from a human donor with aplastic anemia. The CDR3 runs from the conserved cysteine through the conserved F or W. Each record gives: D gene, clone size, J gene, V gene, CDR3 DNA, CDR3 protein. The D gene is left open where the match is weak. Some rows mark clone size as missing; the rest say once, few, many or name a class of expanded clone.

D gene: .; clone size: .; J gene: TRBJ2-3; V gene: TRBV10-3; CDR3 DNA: TGTGCCAGCAGTTACCCGGGGGATAGCACAGATACGCAGTATTTT; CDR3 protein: CASSYPGDSTDTQYF
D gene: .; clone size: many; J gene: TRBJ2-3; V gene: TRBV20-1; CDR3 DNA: TGCAGTGCTAGGGGGTTCTCGGCTCCAGATACGCAGTATTTT; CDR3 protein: CSARGFSAPDTQYF
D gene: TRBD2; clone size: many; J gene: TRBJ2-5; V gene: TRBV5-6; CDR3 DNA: TGTGCCAGCAGCACTACTAGCGGGGGGGCCTCAGAGACCCAGTACTTC; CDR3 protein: CASSTTSGGASETQYF
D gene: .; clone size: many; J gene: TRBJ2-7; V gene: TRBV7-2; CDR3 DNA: TGTGCCAGCAGCTTCTGGGGCCAAGCCTACGAGCAGTACTTC; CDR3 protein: CASSFWGQAYEQYF
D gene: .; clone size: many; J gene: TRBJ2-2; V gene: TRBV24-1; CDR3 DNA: TGTGCCACCAGTGATACAGGGCGGAACACCGGGGAGCTGTTTTTT; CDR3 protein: CATSDTGRNTGELFF
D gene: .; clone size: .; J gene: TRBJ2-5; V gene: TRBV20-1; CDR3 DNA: TGCAGTGTTTGGCCACCGAGTGGGCAAGAGACCCAGTACTTC; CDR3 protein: CSVWPPSGQETQYF
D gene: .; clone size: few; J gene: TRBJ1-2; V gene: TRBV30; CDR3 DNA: TGTGCCTGGAGTGTACGGGCCTATGGCTACACCTTC; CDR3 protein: CAWSVRAYGYTF
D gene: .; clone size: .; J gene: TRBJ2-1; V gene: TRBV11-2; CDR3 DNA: TGTGCCTGCAGCTCCCAGACGGTCTACAATGAGCAGTTCTTC; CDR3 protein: CACSSQTVYNEQFF
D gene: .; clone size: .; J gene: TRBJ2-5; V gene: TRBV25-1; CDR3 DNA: TGTGCCAGCAGTGAATGGGGGGCTGAAGGGACCCAGTACTTC; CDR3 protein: CASSEWGAEGTQYF
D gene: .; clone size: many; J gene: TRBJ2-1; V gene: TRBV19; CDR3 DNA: TGTGCCAGTAGTCGCTCCGGGACCAGCAATGAGCAGTTCTTC; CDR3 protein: CASSRSGTSNEQFF
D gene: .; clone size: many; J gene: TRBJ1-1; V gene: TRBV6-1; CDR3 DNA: TGTGCCAGCCTCTCTGGGGAACCTAACACTGAAGCTTTCTTT; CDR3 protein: CASLSGEPNTEAFF
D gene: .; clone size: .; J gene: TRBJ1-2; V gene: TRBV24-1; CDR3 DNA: TGTGCCACCAGTGATTGGGGCACCAACTATGGCTACACCTTC; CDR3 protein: CATSDWGTNYGYTF
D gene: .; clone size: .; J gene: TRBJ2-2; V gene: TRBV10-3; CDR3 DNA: TGTGCCATCAGTTCCGGACAACTCAACACCGGGGAGCTGTTTTTT; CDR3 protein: CAISSGQLNTGELFF
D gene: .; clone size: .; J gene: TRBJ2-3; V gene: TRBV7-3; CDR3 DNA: TGTGCCAGCAGCCCCGCGGTCGGAGATACGCAGTATTTT; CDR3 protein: CASSPAVGDTQYF
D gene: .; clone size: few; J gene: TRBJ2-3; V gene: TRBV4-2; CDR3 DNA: TGTGCCAGCAGCCCTGGGAAGGGTCGGGCCCCAGATACGCAGTATTTT; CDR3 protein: CASSPGKGRAPDTQYF
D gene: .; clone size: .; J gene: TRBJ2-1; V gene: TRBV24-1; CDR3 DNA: TGTGCCACCGGTGATGCAAGGGGATCCTACAATGAGCAGTTCTTC; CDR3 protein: CATGDARGSYNEQFF
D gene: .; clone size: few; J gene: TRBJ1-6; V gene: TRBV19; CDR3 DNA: TGTGCCAGTAAAAGGGGATTTACTTATAATTCACCCCTCCACTTT; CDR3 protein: CASKRGFTYNSPLHF
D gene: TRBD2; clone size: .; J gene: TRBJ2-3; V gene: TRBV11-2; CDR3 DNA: TGTGCCAGCAGCTTGGGTCTAGCGGGGCACACGGATACGCAGTATTTT; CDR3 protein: CASSLGLAGHTDTQYF
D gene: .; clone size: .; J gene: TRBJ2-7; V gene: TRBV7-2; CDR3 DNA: TGCGCCGGCAGCTTAACAAAGGGCCCTACCTACGAGCAGTACTTC; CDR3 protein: CAGSLTKGPTYEQYF
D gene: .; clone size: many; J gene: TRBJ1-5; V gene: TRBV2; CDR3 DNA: TGTGCCAGCGGAAGTCGAGGTAGCCAGCCCCAGCATTTT; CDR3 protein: CASGSRGSQPQHF
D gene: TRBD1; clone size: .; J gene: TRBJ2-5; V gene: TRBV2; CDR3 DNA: TGTGCCAGCAGAGTGGACAGGGGGACCAGAGAGACCCAGTACTTC; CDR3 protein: CASRVDRGTRETQYF
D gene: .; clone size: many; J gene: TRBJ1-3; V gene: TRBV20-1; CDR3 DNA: TGCAGTGCTAGAGGGAGCTCTGGAAACACCATATATTTT; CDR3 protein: CSARGSSGNTIYF
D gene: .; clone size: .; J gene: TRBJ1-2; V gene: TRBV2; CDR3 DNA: TGTGCCAGCAGCCAAGATATAACAGCTACTAACTATGGCTACACCTTC; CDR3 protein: CASSQDITATNYGYTF
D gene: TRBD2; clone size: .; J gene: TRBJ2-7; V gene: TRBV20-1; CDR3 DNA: TGCAGTGCTAGCGGGGGGTTATACGAGCAGTACTTC; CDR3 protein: CSASGGLYEQYF
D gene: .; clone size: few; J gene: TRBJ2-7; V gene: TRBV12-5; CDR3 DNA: TGTGCTAGTGGTCGAGGGTCCTACGAGCAGTACTTC; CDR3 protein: CASGRGSYEQYF
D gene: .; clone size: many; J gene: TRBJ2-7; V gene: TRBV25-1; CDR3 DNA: TGTGCCAGCAGTGAATGTTTACGGGAATTCCCCTACGAGCAGTACTTC; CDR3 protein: CASSECLREFPYEQYF
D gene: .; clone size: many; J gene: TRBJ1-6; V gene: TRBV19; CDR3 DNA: TGTGCCAGTAGTCTTACAGGTTCGGGTAATTCACCCCTCCACTTT; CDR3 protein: CASSLTGSGNSPLHF
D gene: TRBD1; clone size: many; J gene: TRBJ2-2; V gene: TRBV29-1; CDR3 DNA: TGCAGCGTGGGGACCGGGACAGGGGTCACCGGGGAGCTGTTTTTT; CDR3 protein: CSVGTGTGVTGELFF
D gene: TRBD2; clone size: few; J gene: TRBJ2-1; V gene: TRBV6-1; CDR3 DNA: TGTGCCAGCAGCAGCAGCGGGGGGGCTCTTGTTGAGCAGTTCTTC; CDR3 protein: CASSSSGGALVEQFF
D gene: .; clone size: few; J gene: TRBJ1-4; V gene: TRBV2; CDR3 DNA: TGTGCCAGCCTAGGCAGGAATGAAAAACTGTTTTTT; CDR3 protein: CASLGRNEKLFF
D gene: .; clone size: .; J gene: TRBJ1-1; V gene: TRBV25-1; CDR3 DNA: TGTGCCAGCAGTGAGGTGGCGGAAGCTTTCTTT; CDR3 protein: CASSEVAEAFF
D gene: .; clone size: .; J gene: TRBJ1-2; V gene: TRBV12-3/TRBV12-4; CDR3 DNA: TGTGCCAGCACCGTCGTGGCTGGCTACACCTTC; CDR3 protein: CASTVVAGYTF
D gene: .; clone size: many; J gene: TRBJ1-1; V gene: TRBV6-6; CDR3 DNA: TGTGCCAGCAGTTATGGAACGGGGGGTGAAGCTTTCTTT; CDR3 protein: CASSYGTGGEAFF